Given below is one TCR beta chain in context. J gave up 5 bases and V 6 bases, and 10 bases lay outside the gene matches. The CDR3 is 14 amino acids. CDR1 SQVTM and CDR2 ANQGSEA come from the germline V gene. Primers: 60 Vbeta forward and 13 Jbeta reverse. Generated by immunoSEQ multiplex PCR, the TCRdb table keeps only in-frame clones and is missing some. The table shows fewer than 120,000 clones, with over 60% occurring only once. The sample comes from a study of cytomegalovirus exposure and HLA in healthy donors. The chain links TRBV29-1 to TRBJ2-5; 9 bases map to TRBD1. Material: PBMCs. The receptor was derived from a woman aged 55-70 years in good health and CMV-seropositive. Here the CDR3 DNA reads TGCAGCGTAAACAGAGGACAGGGGTTGGAGACCCAGTACTTC. It yields the protein CSVNRGQGLETQYF.